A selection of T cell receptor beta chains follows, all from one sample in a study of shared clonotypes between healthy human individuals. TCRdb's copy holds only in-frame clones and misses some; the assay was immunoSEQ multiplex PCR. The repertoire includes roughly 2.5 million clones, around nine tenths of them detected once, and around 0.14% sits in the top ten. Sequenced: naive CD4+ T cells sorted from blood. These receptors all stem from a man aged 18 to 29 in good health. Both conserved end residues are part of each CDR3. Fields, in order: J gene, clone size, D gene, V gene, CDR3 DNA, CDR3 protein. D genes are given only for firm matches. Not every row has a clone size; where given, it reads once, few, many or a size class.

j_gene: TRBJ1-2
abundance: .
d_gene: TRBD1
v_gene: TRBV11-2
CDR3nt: TGTGCCAGCAGCTTCATGACAGGGAAAGTAAACTATGGCTACACCTTC
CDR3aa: CASSFMTGKVNYGYTF

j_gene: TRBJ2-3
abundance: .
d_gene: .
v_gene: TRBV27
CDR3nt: TGTGCCAGCAGTTTAGGCACCAGGGATACGCAGTATTTT
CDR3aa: CASSLGTRDTQYF

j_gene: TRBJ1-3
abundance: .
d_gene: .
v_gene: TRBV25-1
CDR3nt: TGTGCCAGCAGTGAACAGGGAGGCATATATTTT
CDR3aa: CASSEQGGIYF

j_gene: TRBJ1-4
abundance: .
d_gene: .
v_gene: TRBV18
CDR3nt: TGTGCCAGCTCACCACTAACGGGTTTAGGTGAAAAACTGTTTTTT
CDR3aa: CASSPLTGLGEKLFF

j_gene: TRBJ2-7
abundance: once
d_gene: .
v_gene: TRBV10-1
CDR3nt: TGCGCCAGCAGTGACGGGACCCCTATCTACGAGCAGTACTTC
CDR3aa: CASSDGTPIYEQYF

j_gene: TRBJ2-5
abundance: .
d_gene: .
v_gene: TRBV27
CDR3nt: TGTGCCAGCAGACTGACAGGTCAAGAGACCCAGTACTTC
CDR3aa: CASRLTGQETQYF

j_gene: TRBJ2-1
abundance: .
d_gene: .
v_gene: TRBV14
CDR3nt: TGTGCCAGCAGCCTTAGGGGGGGGAGCTACAATGAGCAGTTCTTC
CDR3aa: CASSLRGGSYNEQFF

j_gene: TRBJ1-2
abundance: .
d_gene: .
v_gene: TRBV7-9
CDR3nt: TGTGCCAGCAGCTTAGTTGGATCCCCTCAGTGGGGCTACACCTTC
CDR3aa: CASSLVGSPQWGYTF

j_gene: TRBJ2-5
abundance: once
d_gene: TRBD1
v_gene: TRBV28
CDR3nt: TGTGCCAGCAACAGGGGCGCAGAAGAGACCCAGTACTTC
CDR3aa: CASNRGAEETQYF

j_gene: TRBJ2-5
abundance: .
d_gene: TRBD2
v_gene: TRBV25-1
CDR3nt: TGTGCCAGCAGTGAATTAAAAGCGGGAGCAGAGACCCAGTACTTC
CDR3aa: CASSELKAGAETQYF

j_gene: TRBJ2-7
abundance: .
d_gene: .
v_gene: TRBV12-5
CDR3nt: TGTGCTAGTGGTCAAAACTACGAGCAGTACTTC
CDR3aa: CASGQNYEQYF

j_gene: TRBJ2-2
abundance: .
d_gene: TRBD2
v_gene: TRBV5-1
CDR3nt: TGCGCCAGCAGCTCCCTCTTAAGCGGGGGACCAACCGGGGAGCTGTTTTTT
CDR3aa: CASSSLLSGGPTGELFF

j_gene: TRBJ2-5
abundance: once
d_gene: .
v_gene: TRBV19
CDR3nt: TGTGCCAGTAGTGGGTTGGAGGCCATTCAAGAGACCCAGTACTTC
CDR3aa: CASSGLEAIQETQYF

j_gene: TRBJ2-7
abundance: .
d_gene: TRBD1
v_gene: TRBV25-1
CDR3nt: TGTGCCAGCAGTGGACCCGGGACAGGGGGCCCATACGAGCAGTACTTC
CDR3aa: CASSGPGTGGPYEQYF

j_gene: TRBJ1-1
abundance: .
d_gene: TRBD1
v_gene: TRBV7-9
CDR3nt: TGTGCCAGCAGCTTTAGGACAGGGTGGGCTCGGAGTGAGACTGAAGCTTTCTTT
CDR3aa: CASSFRTGWARSETEAFF

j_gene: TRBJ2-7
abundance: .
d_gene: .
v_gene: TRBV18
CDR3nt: TGTGCCAGCTCAGGGGACGTCTCCTACGAGCAGTACTTC
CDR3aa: CASSGDVSYEQYF

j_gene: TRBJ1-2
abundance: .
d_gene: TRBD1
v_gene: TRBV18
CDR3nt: TGTGCCAGCTCACCACCTCAGGGGGCGAGGTATGGCTACACCTTC
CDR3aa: CASSPPQGARYGYTF

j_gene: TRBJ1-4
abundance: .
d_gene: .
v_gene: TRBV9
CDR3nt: TGTGCCAGCAGCGTAGCCGGGGGCCCAGGCACGGGAACCTTGAGGACTAATGAAAAACTGTTTTTT
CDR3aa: CASSVAGGPGTGTLRTNEKLFF

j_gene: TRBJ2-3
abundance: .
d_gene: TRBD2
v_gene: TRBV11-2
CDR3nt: TGTGCCAGCAGCCCCGGACTAGGGAGCACAGATACGCAGTATTTT
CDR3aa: CASSPGLGSTDTQYF

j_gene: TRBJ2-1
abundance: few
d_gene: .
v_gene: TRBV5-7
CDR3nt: TGTGCCAGCAGTTGGTGGGTAGAAAGGAATGAGCAGTTCTTC
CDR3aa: CASSWWVERNEQFF

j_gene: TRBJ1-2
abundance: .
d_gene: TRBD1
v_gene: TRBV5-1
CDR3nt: TGCGCCAGCAGCCCCGGGACAGGACCTAACTATGGCTACACCTTC
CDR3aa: CASSPGTGPNYGYTF

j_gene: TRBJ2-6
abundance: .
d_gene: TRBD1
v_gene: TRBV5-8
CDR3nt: TGTGCCAGCAGCTTGCCCCGGGACAGGGTTCTGGCTGGGGCCAACGTCCTGACTTTC
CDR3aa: CASSLPRDRVLAGANVLTF

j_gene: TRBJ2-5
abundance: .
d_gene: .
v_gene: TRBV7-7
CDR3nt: TGTGCTAGCAGCCGAACTACAGGGAAAGAGACCCAGTACTTC
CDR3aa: CASSRTTGKETQYF